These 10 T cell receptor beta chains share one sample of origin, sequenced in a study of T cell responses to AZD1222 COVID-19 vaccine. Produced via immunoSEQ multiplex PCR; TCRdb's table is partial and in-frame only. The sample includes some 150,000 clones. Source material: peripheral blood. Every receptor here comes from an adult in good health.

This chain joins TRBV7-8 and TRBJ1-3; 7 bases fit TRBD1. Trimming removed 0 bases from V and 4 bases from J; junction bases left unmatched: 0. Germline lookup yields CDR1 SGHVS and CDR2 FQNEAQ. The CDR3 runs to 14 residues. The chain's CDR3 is CASSLAGGGNTIYF. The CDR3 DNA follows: TGTGCCAGCAGCTTAGCAGGGGGCGGAAACACCATATATTTT.

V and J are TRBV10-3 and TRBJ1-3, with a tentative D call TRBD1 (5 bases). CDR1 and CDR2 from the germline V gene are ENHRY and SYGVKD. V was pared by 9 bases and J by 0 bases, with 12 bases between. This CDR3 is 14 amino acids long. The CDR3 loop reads CAMGTVASGNTIYF. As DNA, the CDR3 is TGTGCCATGGGGACGGTCGCCTCTGGAAACACCATATATTTT.

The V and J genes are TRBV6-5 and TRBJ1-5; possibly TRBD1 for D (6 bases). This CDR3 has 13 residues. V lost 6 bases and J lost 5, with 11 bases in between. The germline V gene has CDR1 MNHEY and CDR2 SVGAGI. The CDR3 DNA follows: TGTGCCAGCAGGAGGACAGTGGATCAGCCCCAGCATTTT. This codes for CASRRTVDQPQHF.

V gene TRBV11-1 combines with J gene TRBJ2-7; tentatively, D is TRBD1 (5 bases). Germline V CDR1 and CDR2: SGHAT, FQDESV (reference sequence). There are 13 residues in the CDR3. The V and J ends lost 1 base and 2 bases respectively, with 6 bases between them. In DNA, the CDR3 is TGTGCCAGCAGCTTAGGACAGACCTACGAGCAGTACTTC. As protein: CASSLGQTYEQYF.

Here the CDR3 DNA reads TGTGCCAGCAGTTACTCGAGCGGACCCTCCTACGAGCAGTACTTC. Protein product: CASSYSSGPSYEQYF. V usage is TRBV6-5 and J usage is TRBJ2-7, with TRBD2 as a possible D gene (5 bases). This CDR3 has 15 residues. V lost 0 bases and J lost 0, with 9 bases in between. From germline, CDR1 is MNHEY and CDR2 SVGAGI.

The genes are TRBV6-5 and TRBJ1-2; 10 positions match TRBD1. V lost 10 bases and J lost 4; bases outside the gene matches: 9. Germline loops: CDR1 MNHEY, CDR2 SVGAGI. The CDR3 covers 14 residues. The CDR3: CATLGGDRGYGYTF. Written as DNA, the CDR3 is TGTGCCACCTTGGGCGGGGACAGGGGCTATGGCTACACCTTC.

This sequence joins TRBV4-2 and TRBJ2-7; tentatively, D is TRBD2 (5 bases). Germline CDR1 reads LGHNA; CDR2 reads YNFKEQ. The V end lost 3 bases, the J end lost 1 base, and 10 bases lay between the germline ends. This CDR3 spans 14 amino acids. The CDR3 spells CASSQAGPSYEQYF. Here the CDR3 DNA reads TGTGCCAGCAGCCAGGCGGGTCCTTCCTACGAGCAGTACTTC.

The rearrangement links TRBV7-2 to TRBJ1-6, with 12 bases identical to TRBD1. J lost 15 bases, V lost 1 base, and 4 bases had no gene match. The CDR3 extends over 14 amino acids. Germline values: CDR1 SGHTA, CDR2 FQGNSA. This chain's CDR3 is CASSLVGQGAILHF. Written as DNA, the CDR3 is TGTGCCAGCAGCTTAGTGGGACAGGGGGCTATCCTCCACTTT.

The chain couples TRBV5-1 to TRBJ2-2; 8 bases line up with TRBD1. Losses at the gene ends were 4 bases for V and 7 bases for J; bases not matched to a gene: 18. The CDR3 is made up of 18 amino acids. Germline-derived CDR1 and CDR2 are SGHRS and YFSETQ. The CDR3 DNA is TGCGCCAGCAGCCCCGGACAGGGTTCCCCGGGAGTAGGCGGGGAGCTGTTTTTT. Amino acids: CASSPGQGSPGVGGELFF.

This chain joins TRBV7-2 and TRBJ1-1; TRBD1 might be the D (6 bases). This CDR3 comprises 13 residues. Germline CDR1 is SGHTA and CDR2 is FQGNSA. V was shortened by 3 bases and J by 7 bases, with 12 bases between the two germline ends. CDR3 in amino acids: CASSFAEQGEAFF. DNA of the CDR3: TGTGCCAGCAGCTTTGCAGAACAGGGTGAAGCTTTCTTT.